One sample yielded the 9 T cell receptor beta chains listed below, sequenced in a study of pediatric ulcerative colitis. Only in-frame clones appear in the TCRdb table, and some are missing; sequencing was by immunoSEQ multiplex PCR. The sample lists 30,000 or so clones, roughly 81% occurring once. Rectal tissue came from one to two pinch biopsies taken at colonoscopy. Sample: gut tissue. The origin of the receptors is a boy aged 5-17 years with mild ulcerative colitis.

This chain joins TRBV5-8 and TRBJ2-7; D remains unclear. Germline-derived CDR1 and CDR2 are SGHTS and YDEGEE. V was trimmed by 0 bases and J by 3 bases, leaving 10 bases between them. CDR3 size: 14 residues. CDR3 amino acids: CASSLDGHNYEQYF. The CDR3, as DNA: TGTGCCAGCAGCTTGGATGGGCATAACTACGAGCAGTACTTC.

This sequence joins TRBV11-2 and TRBJ1-2; no definite D call. V was cut by 5 bases and J by 4 bases, with 17 bases left in between. CDR3 length: 15 amino acids. In germline, CDR1 is SGHAT, CDR2 FQNNGV. CDR3 region: CASSPRPQMGYGYTF. The CDR3 coding sequence is TGTGCCAGCAGCCCACGACCCCAAATGGGCTATGGCTACACCTTC. Based on the CDR3 plus reference TRBV11-2 and TRBJ1-2, the full variable domain is EAGVAQSPRYKIIEKRQSVAFWCNPISGHATLYWYQQILGQGPKLLIQFQNNGVVDDSQLPKDRFSAERLKGVDSTLKIQPAKLEDSAVYLCASSPRPQMGYGYTFGSGTRLTVV.

The chain uses TRBV7-6 and TRBJ2-7; no definite D call. The V end lost 1 base, the J end lost 0 bases, and 13 bases lay between the germline ends. Germline V gives CDR1 SGHVS, CDR2 FNYEAQ. The CDR3 runs 16 residues. The DNA for the CDR3 is TGTGCCAGCAGCTTAGTCGGCACAGCCCCCTCCTACGAGCAGTACTTC. Translating it yields CASSLVGTAPSYEQYF.

The chain combines TRBV5-5 with TRBJ2-3, with D uncertain. Germline loops: CDR1 SGHKS, CDR2 YYEKEE (reference sequence). V was shortened by 7 bases and J by 2 bases, with 14 bases between the two germline ends. This CDR3 is built from 14 residues. The CDR3 region is CASRYYAHTDTQYF. CDR3 DNA sequence: TGTGCCAGCCGGTACTACGCACACACAGATACGCAGTATTTT.

This chain uses TRBV30 with TRBJ2-7, with a weak D call TRBD1 (6 bases). This CDR3 is 13 amino acids long. Trimming removed 5 bases from V and 6 bases from J, with 17 bases in between. CDR1 and CDR2 (germline): GTSNPN, SVGIG (reference sequence). CDR3 sequence: CAWELDTGTEQYF. CDR3 nucleotides: TGTGCCTGGGAACTCGACACAGGGACCGAGCAGTACTTC.

This clone was counted only a few times. V gene TRBV19 combines with J gene TRBJ2-3; 11 nucleotides match TRBD1. The J segment lost 6 bases and the V segment lost 3 bases, leaving 2 bases of the junction unmatched. This CDR3 is built from 14 residues. Germline values: CDR1 LNHDA, CDR2 SQIVND (reference sequence). The CDR3 DNA reads as TGTGCCAGTAGTATCAGGACAGGGGGCGATACGCAGTATTTT. This codes for CASSIRTGGDTQYF.

V is TRBV2 and J is TRBJ2-5; D is uncertain. The V gene lost 6 bases and the J gene lost 4 bases, with 6 bases spanning the gap. The CDR3 covers 11 residues. Germline-derived CDR1 and CDR2 are SNHLY and FYNNEI. CDR3 nucleotides: TGTGCCAGCAGCCCATCAGAGACCCAGTACTTC. Translation: CASSPSETQYF.

The chain employs TRBV4-1 and TRBJ1-4, with 10 bases identical to TRBD1. This CDR3 spans 17 amino acids. In germline, CDR1 is MGHRA, CDR2 YSYEKL. V trimming: 0 bases; J trimming: 6 bases; junction bases outside the gene matches: 7. DNA for the CDR3: TGCGCCAGCAGCCAAGAAGGGACCGGGACAGGGGATGAAAAACTGTTTTTT. As protein: CASSQEGTGTGDEKLFF.

V usage is TRBV5-1 and J usage is TRBJ2-7; 7 bases align to TRBD1. Trimming took 3 bases from V and 0 from J; bases not matched to a gene: 6. CDR3 length equals 15 residues. In germline, CDR1 is SGHRS, CDR2 YFSETQ. For the CDR3, the DNA is TGCGCCAGCAGCTCGACAGGGATGGGCTCCTACGAGCAGTACTTC. This codes for CASSSTGMGSYEQYF.